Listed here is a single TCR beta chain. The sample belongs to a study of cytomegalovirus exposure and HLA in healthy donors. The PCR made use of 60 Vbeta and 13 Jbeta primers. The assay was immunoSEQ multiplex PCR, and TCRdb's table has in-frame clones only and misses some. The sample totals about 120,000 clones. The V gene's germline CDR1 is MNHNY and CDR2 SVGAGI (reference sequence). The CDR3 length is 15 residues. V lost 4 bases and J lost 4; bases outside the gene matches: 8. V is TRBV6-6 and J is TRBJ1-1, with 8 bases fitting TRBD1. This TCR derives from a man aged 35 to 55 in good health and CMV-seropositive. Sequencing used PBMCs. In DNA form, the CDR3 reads TGTGCCAGCAGTTTCCTGGGGCAGGGGGCCACTGAAGCTTTCTTT. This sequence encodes CASSFLGQGATEAFF.